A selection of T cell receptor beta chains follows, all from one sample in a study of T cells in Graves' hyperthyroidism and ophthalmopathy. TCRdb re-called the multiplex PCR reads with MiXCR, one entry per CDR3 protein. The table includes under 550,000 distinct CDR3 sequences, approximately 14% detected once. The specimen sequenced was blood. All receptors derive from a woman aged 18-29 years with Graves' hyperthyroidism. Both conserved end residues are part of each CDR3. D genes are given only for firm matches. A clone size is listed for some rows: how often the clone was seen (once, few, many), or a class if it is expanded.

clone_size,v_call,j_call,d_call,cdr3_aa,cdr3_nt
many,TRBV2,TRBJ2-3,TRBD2,CASSEWSTSGSLTPTDTQYF,TGTGCCAGCAGCGAATGGAGCACTAGCGGGAGTTTGACCCCCACAGATACGCAGTATTTT
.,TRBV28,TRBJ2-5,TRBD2,CASSSVRRERETQYF,TGTGCCAGCAGCTCGGTACGGCGGGAGAGAGAGACCCAGTACTTC
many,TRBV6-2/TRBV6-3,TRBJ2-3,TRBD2,CASSYSGLAGVEDTQYF,TGTGCCAGCAGTTACTCTGGACTGGCGGGAGTGGAAGATACGCAGTATTTT
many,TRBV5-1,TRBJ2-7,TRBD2,CASRPGLAGVSNEQYF,TGCGCCAGCAGGCCGGGACTAGCGGGAGTCTCCAACGAGCAGTACTTC
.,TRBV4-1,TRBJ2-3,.,CASSLEGRGDTQYF,TGCGCCAGCAGCCTGGAGGGCCGAGGAGATACGCAGTATTTT
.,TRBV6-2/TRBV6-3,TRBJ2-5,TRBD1,CASRPWTGLGETQYF,TGTGCCAGCAGACCTTGGACAGGGTTGGGGGAGACCCAGTACTTC
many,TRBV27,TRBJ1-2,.,CASSSRDGIHGYTF,TGTGCCAGCAGTTCCCGGGACGGGATTCATGGCTACACCTTC
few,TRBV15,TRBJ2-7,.,CATSKKDYEQYF,TGTGCCACCAGCAAAAAAGACTACGAGCAGTACTTC
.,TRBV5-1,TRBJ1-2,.,CASSLVSGEWSNYGYTF,TGCGCCAGCAGCTTGGTTTCTGGGGAGTGGTCGAACTATGGCTACACCTTC
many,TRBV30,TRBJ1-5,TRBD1,CAWSYGTGGYQPQHF,TGTGCCTGGAGTTATGGGACAGGGGGCTATCAGCCCCAGCATTTT
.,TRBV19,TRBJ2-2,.,CASSMDEGWTGELFF,TGTGCCAGTAGTATGGACGAAGGATGGACCGGGGAGCTGTTTTTT
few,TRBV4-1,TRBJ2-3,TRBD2,CASSLSGTRGDTQYF,TGCGCCAGCAGCCTATCCGGGACTAGAGGAGATACGCAGTATTTT
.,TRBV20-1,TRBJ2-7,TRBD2,CSARGTSGNSEQYF,TGCAGTGCTAGGGGGACTAGCGGGAATAGCGAGCAGTACTTC
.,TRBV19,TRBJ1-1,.,CASSMSARAPMMNTEAFF,TGTGCCAGTAGTATGTCTGCCCGGGCCCCCATGATGAACACTGAAGCTTTCTTT
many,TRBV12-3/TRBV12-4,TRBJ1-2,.,CASRPMAGSYGYTF,TGTGCCAGCAGGCCCATGGCAGGGAGCTATGGCTACACCTTC
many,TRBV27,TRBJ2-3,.,CASSLVGGIADTQYF,TGTGCCAGCAGTTTAGTCGGTGGGATTGCAGATACGCAGTATTTT
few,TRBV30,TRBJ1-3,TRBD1,CAWSLPRTGLSGNTIYF,TGTGCCTGGAGCCTTCCCCGGACAGGCCTCTCTGGAAACACCATATATTTT
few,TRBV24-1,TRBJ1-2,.,CATSGSDYGYTF,TGTGCCACCAGTGGGAGTGACTATGGCTACACCTTC
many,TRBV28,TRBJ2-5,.,CASSLGIVGNQETQYF,TGTGCCAGCAGTTTAGGGATAGTAGGGAACCAAGAGACCCAGTACTTC
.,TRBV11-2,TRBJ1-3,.,CASSTTTGGGNTIYF,TGTGCCAGCAGCACCACGACAGGAGGAGGAAACACCATATATTTT
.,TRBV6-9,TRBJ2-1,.,CASSRGGGTNEQFF,TGTGCCAGCAGCCGCGGCGGAGGGACCAATGAGCAGTTCTTC
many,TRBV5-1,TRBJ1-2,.,CASSPLTGGAYGYTF,TGCGCCAGCAGCCCTCTAACAGGCGGTGCATATGGCTACACCTTC